The next 18 T cell receptor beta chains were all read from a single sample in a study of siplizumab effects on memory and regulatory T cells. TCRdb keeps only in-frame clones here, not all; method: immunoSEQ multiplex PCR. The sample consists of 50,000 to 75,000 clones, roughly 96% of them appearing once. The sample taken for sequencing was naive CD8+ T cells sorted from blood. The source of these receptors is a human donor in good health.

The rearrangement uses TRBV11-2 and TRBJ2-1, with no clear D. Between the trimmed V and J ends, which lost 5 bases and 9 bases, there was a span of 11 bases. Germline-derived CDR1 and CDR2 are SGHAT and FQNNGV. This CDR3 is built from 12 residues. The CDR3 DNA reads as TGTGCCAGCAGCCCCCAAACGGGTGAGCAGTTCTTC. Protein: CASSPQTGEQFF.

The chain combines TRBV6-1 with TRBJ2-3, with D unclear. V gave up 2 bases and J gave up 4 bases, with 16 bases separating them. The CDR3 is 16 amino acids. CDR1 and CDR2 from the germline V gene are MNHNS and SASEGT. The CDR3 DNA follows: TGTGCCAGCAGTGAAAGGATGAGGCTAGGCTCAGATACGCAGTATTTT. It is translated as CASSERMRLGSDTQYF.

This chain joins TRBV5-6 and TRBJ1-1; D not certain. V was shortened by 2 bases and J by 0 bases, with 8 bases between the two germline ends. CDR3 length equals 14 residues. Germline V gives CDR1 SGHDT, CDR2 YYEEEE. For the CDR3, the DNA is TGTGCCAGCAGCTTCGAGGGAATGAACACTGAAGCTTTCTTT. This translates into CASSFEGMNTEAFF.

V is TRBV19 and J is TRBJ2-1, with 7 bases aligning to TRBD2. V dropped 2 bases and J dropped 6; count of bases not matched to a gene: 13. CDR1 is LNHDA and CDR2 is SQIVND in the germline V gene (reference sequence). The CDR3 covers 17 residues. The CDR3 DNA reads as TGTGCCAGTAGTATAAGCAGCGGGACCGCGGTAATCAATGAGCAGTTCTTC. It encodes CASSISSGTAVINEQFF. Combining the CDR3 with reference TRBV19 and TRBJ2-1 gives the whole variable domain DGGITQSPKYLFRKEGQNVTLSCEQNLNHDAMYWYRQDPGQGLRLIYYSQIVNDFQKGDIAEGYSVSREKKESFPLTVTSAQKNPTAFYLCASSISSGTAVINEQFFGPGTRLTVL.

This clone has only a few counts. This chain links TRBV19 with TRBJ1-1; D gene uncertain. The CDR3 spans 12 residues. Germline V lookup: CDR1 LNHDA, CDR2 SQIVND (reference sequence). V was cut by 4 bases and J by 7 bases, with 10 bases left in between. CDR3 in amino acids: CASSTGMLEAFF. The CDR3 DNA is TGTGCCAGTAGTACCGGGATGCTTGAAGCTTTCTTT.

The chain combines TRBV4-1 with TRBJ2-1; the match to TRBD1 covers 7 bases. This CDR3 spans 15 amino acids. V was clipped by 1 base and J by 5 bases; unmatched bases: 5. Germline V gives CDR1 MGHRA, CDR2 YSYEKL. The CDR3 reads CASSQGHTGDNEQFF. In nucleotides, the CDR3 is TGCGCCAGCAGCCAAGGGCACACAGGGGACAATGAGCAGTTCTTC.

V and J are TRBV7-9 and TRBJ2-7, with D unclear. CDR1 is SEHNR, CDR2 FQNEAQ, per germline (reference sequence). The CDR3 runs 14 residues. Trimming stripped 0 bases from V and 4 bases from J, with 10 bases between. The CDR3 here is CASSLADKNYEQYF. The DNA of the CDR3 is TGTGCCAGCAGCTTAGCCGACAAGAATTACGAGCAGTACTTC. The complete variable domain, with remaining parts taken from reference TRBV7-9 and TRBJ2-7, reads DTGVSQNPRHKITKRGQNVTFRCDPISEHNRLYWYRQTLGQGPEFLTYFQNEAQLEKSRLLSDRFSAERPKGSFSTLEIQRTEQGDSAMYLCASSLADKNYEQYFGPGTRLTVT.

V usage is TRBV10-1 and J usage is TRBJ2-3; D unresolved. The CDR3 has 15 residues. Germline values: CDR1 WNHNN, CDR2 SYGVQD (reference sequence). V was cut by 2 bases and J by 2 bases, with 11 bases left in between. The CDR3 nucleotides read TGCGCCAGCAGTGAGGGGTTTCAGATCACAGATACGCAGTATTTT. Residues: CASSEGFQITDTQYF.

The CDR3 loop reads CASSVEGASADTQYF. CDR3 DNA: TGTGCCAGCAGCGTAGAGGGGGCGAGCGCAGATACGCAGTATTTT. This rearrangement joins TRBV9 to TRBJ2-3; 7 bases align to TRBD1. The CDR3 covers 15 residues. CDR1 SGDLS and CDR2 YYNGEE come from the germline V gene. The V gene end was trimmed by 0 bases and the J gene end by 4 bases; junction bases not matched to a gene: 5.

This sequence joins TRBV7-3 and TRBJ2-1; 12 nucleotides line up with TRBD2. Germline-derived CDR1 and CDR2 are SGHTA and FQGTGA. CDR3 size: 14 residues. V was clipped by 6 bases and J by 6 bases; unmatched bases: 3. CDR3 DNA sequence: TGTGCCAGCAGATCTAGCGGGGGGGCCAATGAGCAGTTCTTC. Translated: CASRSSGGANEQFF.

J is TRBJ2-7 and V is TRBV5-4; 7 bases are a match to TRBD1. The trim removed 2 bases at V and 4 bases at J, leaving 6 bases unmatched. Germline V gene lookup returns CDR1 SGHNT and CDR2 YYREEE (reference sequence). This CDR3 is 14 amino acids long. In DNA, the CDR3 is TGTGCCAGCAGCTTAGGGACAGATTTATACGAGCAGTACTTC. The encoded protein is CASSLGTDLYEQYF.

The CDR3 is CASSEWGQYYSPLHF. The CDR3 DNA reads as TGTGCCAGCAGTGAATGGGGACAGTATTATTCACCCCTCCACTTT. The V gene is TRBV25-1, the J gene TRBJ1-6; 7 nucleotides line up with TRBD1. The CDR3 has 15 residues. V shed 1 base and J 8 bases; nucleotides not matched to a gene: 5. Per the germline V gene, CDR1 is MGHDK and CDR2 is SYGVNS.

This chain uses TRBV4-3 with TRBJ1-4, with 9 bases that match TRBD1. Germline CDR1 LGHNA, CDR2 YSLEER. The length of the CDR3 is 17 residues. V dropped 3 bases and J dropped 2; count of bases not matched to a gene: 7. CDR3 loop: CASSQGTGGMTNEKLFF. DNA of the CDR3: TGCGCCAGCAGCCAGGGAACAGGGGGCATGACTAATGAAAAACTGTTTTTT.

The chain couples TRBV2 to TRBJ1-5; 7 bases agree with TRBD1. The CDR3 is made up of 15 amino acids. CDR1 and CDR2 (germline): SNHLY, FYNNEI. After removal of 2 bases from V and 3 bases from J, the junction contained 4 bases not matched to a gene. In DNA, the CDR3 is TGTGCCAGCAGTGAATCAGGGGGAGTCAATCAGCCCCAGCATTTT. This translates into CASSESGGVNQPQHF.

This chain joins TRBV19 and TRBJ1-5; weak D call: TRBD1 (5 bases). Trimming stripped 1 base from V and 0 bases from J, with 13 bases between. The CDR3 is 17 amino acids. Germline V CDR1 and CDR2: LNHDA, SQIVND (reference sequence). The DNA of the CDR3 is TGTGCCAGTAGTATAGGTTCAGGGACCTATAGCAATCAGCCCCAGCATTTT. The encoded protein is CASSIGSGTYSNQPQHF.

The chain combines TRBV28 with TRBJ2-1; the match to TRBD2 covers 16 bases. The germline V gene has CDR1 MDHEN and CDR2 SYDVKM. This CDR3 spans 19 amino acids. With 6 bases clipped from V and 1 base from J, the junction kept 9 bases outside the gene matches. CDR3 sequence reads: CASSDPGLAGGLSYNEQFF. The DNA for the CDR3 is TGTGCCAGCAGCGATCCGGGACTAGCGGGGGGGCTGTCCTACAATGAGCAGTTCTTC. Full variable domain (missing parts from reference TRBV28 and TRBJ2-1): DVKVTQSSRYLVKRTGEKVFLECVQDMDHENMFWYRQDPGLGLRLIYFSYDVKMKEKGDIPEGYSVSREKKERFSLILESASTNQTSMYLCASSDPGLAGGLSYNEQFFGPGTRLTVL.

CDR3 sequence reads: CASSLMGGAEAFF. The CDR3 DNA reads TGTGCCAGCAGCTTAATGGGGGGCGCTGAAGCTTTCTTT. This chain joins TRBV7-3 and TRBJ1-1; possibly TRBD1 for D (6 bases). The CDR3 has 13 residues. Trimming cost V 1 base and J 6 bases, with 9 bases left between them. The germline V gene encodes CDR1 SGHTA and CDR2 FQGTGA.

This clone was recorded once. The chain uses TRBV5-4 and TRBJ2-7, with D possibly matching TRBD2 (6 bases). In germline, CDR1 is SGHNT, CDR2 YYREEE (reference sequence). This CDR3 comprises 14 residues. Trimming pared 4 bases from V and 3 bases from J, leaving 14 bases between. CDR3 nucleotide sequence: TGTGCCAGCAGCGTGGCGAGCGGGTTCTACGAGCAGTACTTC. Protein product: CASSVASGFYEQYF.